This T cell receptor (beta chain) was observed in a study of blood T cells in healthy people across ages. Study-wide results and caveats: There were more naive CD4+ cells and higher diversity in long-lived donors than in aged donors.

From germline, CDR1 is SGHDN and CDR2 FVKESK. This CDR3 is 13 amino acids long. Germline trimming cut 5 bases from V and 4 bases from J; bases unmatched to any gene: 4. This clonotype was seen a handful of times. The target antigen is unknown. Combining a sample-barcoded 5' primer with a J-beta primer mix, a second PCR ran for about 6 to 11 cycles. All samples gave at least 2.5 million CDR3-containing paired-end reads. TCRdb analysed the 5' RACE reads with MiXCR anew, one entry per CDR3 protein. The sample includes more than 1,400,000 distinct CDR3 sequences, 42% of them seen just once. This TCR was sampled from a woman aged 18-35 years in good health. The chain couples TRBV14 to TRBJ2-7; 8 positions match TRBD2. Sequenced: blood. CDR3 region: CASSKLADYEQYF. In DNA form, the CDR3 reads TGTGCCAGCAGCAAACTAGCGGATTACGAGCAGTACTTC.